These 27 T cell receptor beta chains originate from one sample sequenced in a study of vaccination and CD4 T cells after COVID-19. The sample's treatment: approximately 11-day PBMC culture with coronavirus spike peptide pools or control peptides (ViraFEST assay). Scientists ran DNA taken from cultured CD4+ T cells through the Oncomine TCR Beta short-read assay for sequencing. Each CDR3 protein gets one entry after TCRdb re-called the PCR reads with MiXCR. In the table there are under 10,000 distinct CDR3 sequences, around 66% of which are singletons. Antigen specificity for these receptors is unknown. Material: cultured CD4+ T cells from blood, obtained after SARS-CoV-2 vaccination. Every receptor here comes from a human donor with COVID-19.

The V and J genes are TRBV6-5 and TRBJ2-5, with D unresolved. The germline V gene encodes CDR1 MNHEY and CDR2 SVGAGI. The germline V and J ends were trimmed by 0 bases and 5 bases, with 16 bases remaining between them. This CDR3 contains 16 residues. The CDR3 DNA sequence: TGTGCCAGCAGTTACTCGAAGATCCCCTCCGGGGAGACCCAGTACTTC. The encoded protein is CASSYSKIPSGETQYF.

The genes are TRBV6-5 and TRBJ1-2, with 7 positions matching TRBD1. CDR1 MNHEY and CDR2 SVGAGI come from the germline V gene. This CDR3 spans 16 amino acids. The trim removed 0 bases at V and 2 bases at J, leaving 6 bases unmatched. CDR3 sequence reads: CASSYSPTTGNYGYTF. The CDR3 bases are TGTGCCAGCAGTTACTCCCCCACGACAGGGAACTATGGCTACACCTTC.

The rearrangement uses TRBV15 and TRBJ1-1; TRBD1 agrees at 8 bases. The CDR3 contains 15 residues. Germline V gene data show CDR1 as LNHNV and CDR2 as YYDKDF (reference sequence). V shed 8 bases, J shed 0 bases, and the junction held 8 bases outside the gene matches. CDR3 residues: CATPGTGDMNTEAFF. In nucleotides, the CDR3 is TGTGCCACCCCCGGGACAGGCGATATGAACACTGAAGCTTTCTTT.

Only a few counts were recorded for this clonotype. This sequence joins TRBV30 and TRBJ1-1, with 7 bases identical to TRBD1. This CDR3 is built from 15 residues. Germline lookup yields CDR1 GTSNPN and CDR2 SVGIG (reference sequence). V shed 1 base, J shed 6 bases, and the junction held 11 bases outside the gene matches. CDR3 residues: CAWSGQGGRRAEAFF. The CDR3 DNA follows: TGTGCCTGGAGTGGCCAGGGGGGGAGGAGGGCTGAAGCTTTCTTT.

This clonotype was observed a handful of times. V and J are TRBV15 and TRBJ2-7; 9 nucleotides line up with TRBD1. V shed 0 bases, J shed 9 bases, and the junction held 9 bases outside the gene matches. Germline assignment: CDR1 LNHNV and CDR2 YYDKDF (reference sequence). The CDR3 extends over 15 amino acids. Here the CDR3 reads CATSRDRDRVSVQYF. The CDR3, as DNA: TGTGCCACCAGCAGAGATCGGGACAGGGTTTCCGTGCAGTACTTC.

The chain has TRBV30 and TRBJ1-2; D is ambiguous. The CDR3 extends over 19 amino acids. Germline CDR1 GTSNPN, CDR2 SVGIG (reference sequence). Trimming removed 1 base at V and 4 bases at J, with 28 bases between. The CDR3 coding sequence is TGTGCCTGGAGTGGATCCGGAGGGAAGTCGTCCTCCATCTTCTATGGCTACACCTTC. The encoded protein is CAWSGSGGKSSSIFYGYTF.

The chain couples TRBV7-2 to TRBJ1-3, with a weak D call TRBD1 (6 bases). The length of the CDR3 is 18 residues. Looked up from germline, CDR1 is SGHTA and CDR2 is FQGNSA. The germline V and J ends were trimmed by 3 bases and 4 bases, with 22 bases remaining between them. In DNA form, the CDR3 reads TGTGCCAGCAGCTTGAGAGTGATGAGTGGGGGGCCCGGAAACACCATATATTTT. Protein sequence: CASSLRVMSGGPGNTIYF. Using reference TRBV7-2 and TRBJ1-3 for the parts outside the CDR3, the full variable domain is GAGVSQSPSNKVTEKGKDVELRCDPISGHTALYWYRQSLGQGLEFLIYFQGNSAPDKSGLPSDRFSAERTGGSVSTLTIQRTQQEDSAVYLCASSLRVMSGGPGNTIYFGEGSWLTVV.

The chain employs TRBV10-2 and TRBJ2-7; TRBD2 might be the D (5 bases). Germline assignment: CDR1 WSHSY and CDR2 SAAADI. V was trimmed by 3 bases and J by 6 bases, leaving 12 bases between them. The CDR3 contains 13 residues. The CDR3 loop is CASSDVSRAEQYF. The CDR3 nucleotides are TGCGCCAGCAGTGACGTGTCGAGGGCCGAGCAGTACTTC.

This chain links TRBV10-2 with TRBJ2-5; TRBD1 is a possible D gene (5 bases). V was trimmed by 2 bases and J by 7 bases, leaving 20 bases between them. The CDR3 loop spans 16 amino acids. CDR1 and CDR2 (germline): WSHSY, SAAADI. CDR3 protein: CASSEIGALSPGTQYF. The CDR3 nucleotides read TGCGCCAGCAGTGAGATTGGGGCGCTATCACCGGGGACCCAGTACTTC.

This clonotype was found a few times. The rearrangement uses TRBV19 and TRBJ2-5; TRBD2 agrees at 13 bases. There are 14 residues in the CDR3. Trimming removed 8 bases from V and 5 bases from J; junction bases left unmatched: 5. Germline V CDR1 and CDR2: LNHDA, SQIVND (reference sequence). The CDR3 reads CASRTSGGGETQYF. CDR3 coding DNA: TGTGCCAGTCGGACTAGCGGGGGTGGGGAGACCCAGTACTTC.

The chain is built from TRBV6-1 and TRBJ2-4, with 9 bases that match TRBD1. Unmatched junction bases numbered 5, after V lost 6 bases and J lost 8 bases. CDR1 MNHNS and CDR2 SASEGT come from the germline V gene. The CDR3 totals 13 residues. The CDR3 reads CASSRTGVDIQYF. CDR3 sequence (DNA): TGTGCCAGCAGCAGGACAGGGGTTGACATTCAGTACTTC.

The rearrangement uses TRBV9 and TRBJ1-6; D is possibly TRBD1 (5 bases). Trimming removed 2 bases at V and 7 bases at J, with 13 bases between. This CDR3 is 15 amino acids long. Germline CDR1 SGDLS, CDR2 YYNGEE. The CDR3 region is CASSVFPGENSPLHF. DNA of the CDR3: TGTGCCAGCAGCGTTTTCCCGGGGGAGAATTCACCCCTCCACTTT.

CDR3 sequence reads: CASSRSGLQRNTEAFF. CDR3 sequence (DNA): TGTGCCAGCAGTAGATCCGGGCTACAAAGAAACACTGAAGCTTTCTTT. The chain recombines TRBV6-1 with TRBJ1-1; D is undetermined. V was pared by 5 bases and J by 2 bases, with 18 bases between. The CDR3 sequence is 16 residues long. CDR1 and CDR2 from the germline V gene are MNHNS and SASEGT.

This clonotype was seen a few times. This chain joins TRBV20-1 and TRBJ2-7; 10 bases match TRBD1. The CDR3 contains 15 residues. Germline CDR1 is DFQATT and CDR2 is SNEGSKA (reference sequence). The junction had 5 bases not matched to a gene; V was cut back by 1 base and J by 2 bases. The CDR3 region is CSARGPGTGAYEQYF. Written as DNA, the CDR3 is TGCAGTGCTAGAGGCCCCGGGACAGGGGCCTACGAGCAGTACTTC.

The rearrangement joins TRBV11-3 to TRBJ1-1; tentative D call: TRBD1 (5 bases). Per germline, CDR1 SGHNT and CDR2 YENEEA. The V and J ends lost 6 bases and 1 base respectively, with 15 bases between them. The CDR3 is 15 amino acids. The CDR3 region has the DNA TGTGCCAGCAGTTTCTCGGGGGACCAGAACACTGAAGCTTTCTTT. Protein: CASSFSGDQNTEAFF.

This clonotype has a handful of counts. The chain joins TRBV7-2 to TRBJ1-5; 10 positions agree with TRBD1. This CDR3 is built from 15 residues. The trim removed 3 bases at V and 9 bases at J, leaving 8 bases unmatched. Germline V gene data show CDR1 as SGHTA and CDR2 as FQGNSA. The CDR3 here is CASSFSGTGATPQHF. DNA for the CDR3: TGTGCCAGCAGCTTTAGTGGGACAGGGGCCACGCCCCAGCATTTT.

This sequence joins TRBV12-3 or TRBV12-4 and TRBJ1-2; 7 nucleotides align to TRBD1. The ends lost 5 bases at V and 3 bases at J; junction bases unmatched: 6. The CDR3 sequence is 14 residues long. The CDR3 bases are TGTGCCAGCAGTGGCAGAGGACAGGACTATGGCTACACCTTC. Encoded protein: CASSGRGQDYGYTF.

The chain recombines TRBV6-2 or TRBV6-3 with TRBJ2-7; D remains unclear. V lost 7 bases and J lost 3, with 13 bases in between. Germline CDR1 is MNHEY and CDR2 is SVGEGT. The CDR3 consists of 13 residues. The DNA of the CDR3 is TGTGCCAGCAAGAATGGAGCCTACTACGAGCAGTACTTC. The encoded protein is CASKNGAYYEQYF.

This chain links TRBV7-3 with TRBJ1-4; D ambiguous. V was clipped by 5 bases and J by 4 bases, with 14 bases between them. This CDR3 has 15 residues. CDR1 and CDR2 (germline): SGHTA, FQGTGA. The CDR3 here is CASSPGVGYNEKLFF. In nucleotides, the CDR3 is TGTGCCAGCAGCCCCGGCGTCGGATATAATGAAAAACTGTTTTTT.

This clonotype came up once. V gene TRBV6-5 combines with J gene TRBJ1-1, with no clear D. The CDR3 is made up of 14 amino acids. Looked up from germline, CDR1 is MNHEY and CDR2 is SVGAGI. V lost 6 bases, J lost 3 bases, and 14 bases lay in between. In nucleotides, the CDR3 is TGTGCCAGCAGAGACTCGGGGTTACACACTGAAGCTTTCTTT. Its protein product is CASRDSGLHTEAFF.

This clonotype came up a few times. The rearrangement uses TRBV20-1 and TRBJ1-6; 9 bases agree with TRBD1. Trimming cost V 3 bases and J 8 bases; bases outside gene matches: 5. The germline V gene encodes CDR1 DFQATT and CDR2 SNEGSKA (reference sequence). CDR3 size: 14 residues. CDR3 sequence (DNA): TGCAGTGCTAGTTTGGGACAGGGCGATTCACCCCTCCACTTT. It is translated as CSASLGQGDSPLHF.

V is TRBV6-1 and J is TRBJ2-1; possibly TRBD1 for D (5 bases). The CDR3 extends over 14 amino acids. V gave up 8 bases and J gave up 1 base, with 12 bases separating them. CDR1 is MNHNS and CDR2 is SASEGT in the germline V gene. CDR3 sequence: CASAAGQSYNEQFF. CDR3 DNA: TGTGCCAGCGCGGCCGGACAATCCTACAATGAGCAGTTCTTC.

The genes are TRBV7-9 and TRBJ2-3; TRBD2 matches 12 bases. Germline V gene data show CDR1 as SEHNR and CDR2 as FQNEAQ (reference sequence). V dropped 3 bases and J dropped 6; count of bases not matched to a gene: 4. This CDR3 comprises 15 residues. The DNA of the CDR3 is TGTGCCAGCAGCTTGACTAGCGGGGGCTCTGATACGCAGTATTTT. This sequence encodes CASSLTSGGSDTQYF.

Here the CDR3 reads CSARGVGAGTEAFF. The CDR3 bases are TGCAGTGCTAGAGGGGTGGGGGCAGGCACTGAAGCTTTCTTT. The chain uses TRBV20-1 and TRBJ1-1, with a possible D match to TRBD1 (6 bases). V lost 1 base and J 4 bases, leaving 13 bases between the germline ends. Germline V CDR1 and CDR2: DFQATT, SNEGSKA (reference sequence). This CDR3 region has 14 residues.

This clonotype was seen a single time. The chain uses TRBV24-1 and TRBJ2-3; D is possibly TRBD1 (6 bases). CDR1 is KGHDR and CDR2 is SFDVKD in the germline V gene. The CDR3 is 15 residues long. V shed 4 bases and J shed 0 bases, with 10 bases lying between them. The CDR3 DNA sequence: TGTGCCACCAGTGACCACGGGACAAGCACAGATACGCAGTATTTT. It encodes CATSDHGTSTDTQYF.

This clonotype turned up a few times. V gene TRBV27 combines with J gene TRBJ1-5; TRBD1 might be the D (5 bases). Germline assignment: CDR1 MNHEY and CDR2 SMNVEV (reference sequence). This CDR3 comprises 14 residues. Deletions cut 5 bases from V and 5 bases from J, with 13 bases between. The DNA of the CDR3 is TGTGCCAGCAGTGTAAGGCTCAGGGATCAGCCCCAGCATTTT. Translating gives CASSVRLRDQPQHF.

This clonotype was seen more than once but under ten times. The V gene is TRBV7-2, the J gene TRBJ1-2, with unresolved D. V lost 5 bases, J lost 7 bases, and 14 bases lay in between. Germline V lookup: CDR1 SGHTA, CDR2 FQGNSA. There are 13 residues in the CDR3. CDR3 protein: CASSQTYGFGYTF. The CDR3 DNA follows: TGTGCCAGCAGCCAGACGTACGGTTTTGGCTACACCTTC.